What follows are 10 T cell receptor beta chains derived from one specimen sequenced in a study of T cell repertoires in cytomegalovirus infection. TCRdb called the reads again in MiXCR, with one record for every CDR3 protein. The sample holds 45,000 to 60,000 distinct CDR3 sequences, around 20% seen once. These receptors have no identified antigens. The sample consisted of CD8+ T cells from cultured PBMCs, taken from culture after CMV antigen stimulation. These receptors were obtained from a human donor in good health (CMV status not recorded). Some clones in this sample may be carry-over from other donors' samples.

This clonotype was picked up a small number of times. The CDR3 reads CSAPPRERYYNEQFF. The CDR3 nucleotides read TGCAGTGCTCCCCCCCGGGAGCGCTACTACAATGAGCAGTTCTTC. V is TRBV20-1 and J is TRBJ2-1; D is perhaps TRBD2 (6 bases). The CDR3 is made up of 15 amino acids. Per germline, CDR1 DFQATT and CDR2 SNEGSKA (reference sequence). V lost 5 bases and J 3 bases, leaving 17 bases between the germline ends.

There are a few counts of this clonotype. CDR3 nucleotide sequence: TGCGCCAGCAGCCAGTGGAGCAATCAGCCCCAGCATTTT. Translating it yields CASSQWSNQPQHF. The chain joins TRBV4-1 to TRBJ1-5; D call uncertain. The germline V gene encodes CDR1 MGHRA and CDR2 YSYEKL. Trimming left V 3 bases short and J 1 base short, with 4 bases between. The CDR3 has 13 amino acids.

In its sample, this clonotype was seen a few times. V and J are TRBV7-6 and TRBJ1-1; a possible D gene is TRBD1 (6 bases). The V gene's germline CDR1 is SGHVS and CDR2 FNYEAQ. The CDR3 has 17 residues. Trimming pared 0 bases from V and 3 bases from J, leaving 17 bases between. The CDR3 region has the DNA TGTGCCAGCAGCTTAGCGCCGGGGGGCGCGGCGGACACTGAAGCTTTCTTT. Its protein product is CASSLAPGGAADTEAFF.

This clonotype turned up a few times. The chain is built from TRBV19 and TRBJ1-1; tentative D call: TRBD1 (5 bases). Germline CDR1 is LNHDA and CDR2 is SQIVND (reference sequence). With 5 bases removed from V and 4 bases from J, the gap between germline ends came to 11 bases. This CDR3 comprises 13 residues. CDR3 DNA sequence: TGTGCCAGTAGTTTGACAGATGGCACTGAAGCTTTCTTT. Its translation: CASSLTDGTEAFF.

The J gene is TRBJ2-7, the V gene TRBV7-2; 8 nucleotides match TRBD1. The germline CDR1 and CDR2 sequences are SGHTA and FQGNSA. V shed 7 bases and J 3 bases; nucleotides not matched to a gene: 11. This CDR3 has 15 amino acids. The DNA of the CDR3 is TGTGCCAGCAACCCCCAGGGGGCTAAGCGCTACGAGCAGTACTTC. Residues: CASNPQGAKRYEQYF.

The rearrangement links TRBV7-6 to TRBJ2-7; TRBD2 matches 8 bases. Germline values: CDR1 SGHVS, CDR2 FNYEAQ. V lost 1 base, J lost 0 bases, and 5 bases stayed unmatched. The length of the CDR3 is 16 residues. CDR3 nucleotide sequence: TGTGCCAGCAGCTTAGACCCTAGCGGGCGCTCCTACGAGCAGTACTTC. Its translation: CASSLDPSGRSYEQYF.

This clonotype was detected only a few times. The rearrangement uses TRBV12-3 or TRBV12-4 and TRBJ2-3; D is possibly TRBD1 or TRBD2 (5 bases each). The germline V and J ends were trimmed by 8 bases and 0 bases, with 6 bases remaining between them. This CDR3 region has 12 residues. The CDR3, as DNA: TGTGCCAGCGGGGGTAGCACAGATACGCAGTATTTT. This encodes CASGGSTDTQYF.

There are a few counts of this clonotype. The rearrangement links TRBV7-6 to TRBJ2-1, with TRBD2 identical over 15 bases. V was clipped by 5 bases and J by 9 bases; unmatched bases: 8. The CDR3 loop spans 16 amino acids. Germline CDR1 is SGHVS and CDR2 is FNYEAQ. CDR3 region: CASSPGLAGGPGEQFF. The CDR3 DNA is TGTGCCAGCAGCCCCGGACTAGCGGGAGGGCCGGGTGAGCAGTTCTTC.

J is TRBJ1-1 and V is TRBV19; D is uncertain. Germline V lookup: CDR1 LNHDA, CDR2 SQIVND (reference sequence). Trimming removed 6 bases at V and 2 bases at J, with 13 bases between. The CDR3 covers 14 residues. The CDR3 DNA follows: TGTGCCAGTAGGCTATATGGACTTAACACTGAAGCTTTCTTT. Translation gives CASRLYGLNTEAFF.

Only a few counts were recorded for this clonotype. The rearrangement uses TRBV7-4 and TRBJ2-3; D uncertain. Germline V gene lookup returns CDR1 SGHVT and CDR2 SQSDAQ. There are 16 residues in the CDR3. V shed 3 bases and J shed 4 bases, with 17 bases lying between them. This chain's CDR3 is CASSFAGFRKADTQYF. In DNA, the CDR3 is TGTGCCAGCAGCTTCGCCGGCTTCAGAAAGGCAGATACGCAGTATTTT. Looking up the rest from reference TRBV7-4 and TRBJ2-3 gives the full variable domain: GAGVSQSPRYKVAKRGRDVALRCDSISGHVTLYWYRQTLGQGSEVLTYSQSDAQRDKSGRPSGRFSAERPERSVSTLKIQRTEQGDSAVYLCASSFAGFRKADTQYFGPGTRLTVL.